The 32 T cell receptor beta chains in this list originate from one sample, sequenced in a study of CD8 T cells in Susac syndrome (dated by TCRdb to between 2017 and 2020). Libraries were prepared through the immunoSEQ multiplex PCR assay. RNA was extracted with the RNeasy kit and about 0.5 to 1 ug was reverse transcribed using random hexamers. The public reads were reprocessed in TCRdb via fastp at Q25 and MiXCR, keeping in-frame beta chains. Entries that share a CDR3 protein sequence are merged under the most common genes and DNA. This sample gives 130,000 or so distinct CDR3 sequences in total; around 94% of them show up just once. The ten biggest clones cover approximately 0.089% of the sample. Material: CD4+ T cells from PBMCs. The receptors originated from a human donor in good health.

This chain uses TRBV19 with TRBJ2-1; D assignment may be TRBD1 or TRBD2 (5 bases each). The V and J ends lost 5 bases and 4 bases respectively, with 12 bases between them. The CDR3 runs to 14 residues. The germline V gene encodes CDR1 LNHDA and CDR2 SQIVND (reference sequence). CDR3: CASSGGYQYNEQFF. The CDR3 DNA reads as TGTGCCAGTAGTGGGGGATACCAATACAATGAGCAGTTCTTC.

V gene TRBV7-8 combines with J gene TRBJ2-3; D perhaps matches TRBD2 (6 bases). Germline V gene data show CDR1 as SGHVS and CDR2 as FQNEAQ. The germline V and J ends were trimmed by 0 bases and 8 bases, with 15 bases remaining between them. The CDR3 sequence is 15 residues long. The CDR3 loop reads CASSLARGGGPTQYF. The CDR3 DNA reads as TGTGCCAGCAGCTTAGCAAGGGGCGGAGGGCCTACGCAGTATTTT.

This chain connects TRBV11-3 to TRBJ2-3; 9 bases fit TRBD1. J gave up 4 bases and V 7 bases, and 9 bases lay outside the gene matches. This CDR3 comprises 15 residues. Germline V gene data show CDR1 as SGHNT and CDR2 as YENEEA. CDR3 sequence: CASTFSHRGPDTQYF. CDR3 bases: TGTGCCAGCACCTTTTCCCACAGGGGGCCAGATACGCAGTATTTT.

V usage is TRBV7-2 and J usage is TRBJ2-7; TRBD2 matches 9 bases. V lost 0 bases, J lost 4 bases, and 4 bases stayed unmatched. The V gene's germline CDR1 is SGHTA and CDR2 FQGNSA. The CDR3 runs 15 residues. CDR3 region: CASSLALAGGYEQYF. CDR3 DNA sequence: TGTGCCAGCAGCTTAGCGCTCGCGGGAGGGTACGAGCAGTACTTC.

CDR3: CSARDQGQGTYEQYF. For the CDR3, the DNA is TGCAGTGCTAGAGATCAGGGACAGGGGACGTACGAGCAGTACTTC. This chain uses TRBV20-1 with TRBJ2-7; 10 nucleotides align to TRBD1. V was pared by 0 bases and J by 4 bases, with 6 bases of the junction left unmatched. This CDR3 contains 15 residues. From germline, CDR1 is DFQATT and CDR2 SNEGSKA (reference sequence).

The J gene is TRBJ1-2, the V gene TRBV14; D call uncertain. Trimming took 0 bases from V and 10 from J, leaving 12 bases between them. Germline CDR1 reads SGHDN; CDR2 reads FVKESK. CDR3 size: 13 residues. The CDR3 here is CASSQDVRGFYTF. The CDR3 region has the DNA TGTGCCAGCAGCCAAGACGTCCGGGGTTTCTACACCTTC.

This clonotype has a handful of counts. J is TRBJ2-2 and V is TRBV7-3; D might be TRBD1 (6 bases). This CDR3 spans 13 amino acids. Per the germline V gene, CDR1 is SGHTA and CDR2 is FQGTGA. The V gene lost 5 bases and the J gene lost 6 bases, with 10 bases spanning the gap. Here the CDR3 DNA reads TGTGCCAGCAGCGACTCAGGGGCCGGGGAGCTGTTTTTT. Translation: CASSDSGAGELFF.

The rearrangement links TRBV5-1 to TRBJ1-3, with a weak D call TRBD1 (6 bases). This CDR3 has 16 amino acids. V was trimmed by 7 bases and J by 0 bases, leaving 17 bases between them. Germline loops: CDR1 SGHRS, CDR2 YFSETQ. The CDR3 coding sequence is TGCGCCAGCGGGGCGGGGGACACCAGCTCTGGAAACACCATATATTTT. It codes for CASGAGDTSSGNTIYF.

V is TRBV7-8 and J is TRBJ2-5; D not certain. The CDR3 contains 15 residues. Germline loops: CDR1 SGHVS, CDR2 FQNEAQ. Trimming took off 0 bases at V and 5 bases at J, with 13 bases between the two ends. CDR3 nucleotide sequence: TGTGCCAGCAGCTTAGCTCCAGGCACAAGGGAGACCCAGTACTTC. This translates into CASSLAPGTRETQYF.

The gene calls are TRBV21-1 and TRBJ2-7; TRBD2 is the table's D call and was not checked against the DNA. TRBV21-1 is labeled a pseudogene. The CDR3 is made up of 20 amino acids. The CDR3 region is CASSTSQKAGPFLLPYEQYF. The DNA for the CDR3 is TGTGCCAGCAGCACATCACAGAAAGCGGGACCCTTCTTATTACCCTACGAGCAGTACTTC.

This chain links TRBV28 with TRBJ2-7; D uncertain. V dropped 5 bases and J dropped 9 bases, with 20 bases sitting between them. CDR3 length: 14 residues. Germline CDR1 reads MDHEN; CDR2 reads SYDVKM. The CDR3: CASSKDGPLVGQYF. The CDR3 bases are TGTGCCAGCAGTAAGGACGGCCCCCTCGTGGGGCAGTACTTC.

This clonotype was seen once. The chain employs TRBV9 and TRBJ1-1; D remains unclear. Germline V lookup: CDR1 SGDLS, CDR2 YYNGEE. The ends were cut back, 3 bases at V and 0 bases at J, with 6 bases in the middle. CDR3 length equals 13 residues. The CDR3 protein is CASSAGLNTEAFF. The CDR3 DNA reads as TGTGCCAGCAGCGCGGGCCTGAACACTGAAGCTTTCTTT.

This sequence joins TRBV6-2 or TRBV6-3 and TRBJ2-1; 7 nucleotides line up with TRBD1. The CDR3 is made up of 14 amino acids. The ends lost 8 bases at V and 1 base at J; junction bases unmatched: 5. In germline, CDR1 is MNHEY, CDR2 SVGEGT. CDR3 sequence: CASALQGSYNEQFF. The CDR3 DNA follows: TGTGCCAGCGCATTACAGGGGTCCTACAATGAGCAGTTCTTC.

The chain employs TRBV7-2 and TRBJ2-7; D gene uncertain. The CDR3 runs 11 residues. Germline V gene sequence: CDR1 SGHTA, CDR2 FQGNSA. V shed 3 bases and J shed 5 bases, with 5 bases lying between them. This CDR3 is CASSLLNEQYF. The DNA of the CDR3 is TGTGCCAGCAGCTTGTTAAACGAGCAGTACTTC. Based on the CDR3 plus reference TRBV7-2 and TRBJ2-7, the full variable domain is GAGVSQSPSNKVTEKGKDVELRCDPISGHTALYWYRQSLGQGLEFLIYFQGNSAPDKSGLPSDRFSAERTGGSVSTLTIQRTQQEDSAVYLCASSLLNEQYFGPGTRLTVT.

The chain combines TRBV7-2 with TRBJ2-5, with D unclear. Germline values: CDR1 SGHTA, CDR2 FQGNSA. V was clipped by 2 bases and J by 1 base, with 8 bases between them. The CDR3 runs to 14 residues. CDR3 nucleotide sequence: TGTGCCAGCAGCTTAAGGTACCTCCAAGAGACCCAGTACTTC. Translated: CASSLRYLQETQYF.

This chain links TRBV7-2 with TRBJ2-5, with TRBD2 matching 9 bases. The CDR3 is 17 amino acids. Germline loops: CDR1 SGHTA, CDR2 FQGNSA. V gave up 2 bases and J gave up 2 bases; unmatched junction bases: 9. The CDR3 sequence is CASSLSAPAGGQETQYF. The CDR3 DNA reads TGTGCCAGCAGCTTAAGCGCCCCGGCGGGAGGGCAAGAGACCCAGTACTTC.

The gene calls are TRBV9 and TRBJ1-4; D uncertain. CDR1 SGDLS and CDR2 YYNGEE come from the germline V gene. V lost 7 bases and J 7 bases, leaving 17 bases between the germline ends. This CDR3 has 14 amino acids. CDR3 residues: CASSSGVVGEKLFF. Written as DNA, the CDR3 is TGTGCCAGCTCCAGTGGGGTGGTAGGTGAAAAACTGTTTTTT. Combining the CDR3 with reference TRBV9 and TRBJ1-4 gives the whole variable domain DSGVTQTPKHLITATGQRVTLRCSPRSGDLSVYWYQQSLDQGLQFLIQYYNGEERAKGNILERFSAQQFPDLHSELNLSSLELGDSALYFCASSSGVVGEKLFFGSGTQLSVL.

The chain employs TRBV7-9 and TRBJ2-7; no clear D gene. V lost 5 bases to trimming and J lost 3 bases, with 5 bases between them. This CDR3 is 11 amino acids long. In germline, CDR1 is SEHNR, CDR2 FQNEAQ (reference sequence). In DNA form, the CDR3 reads TGTGCCAGCAGCCCAATCTACGAGCAGTACTTC. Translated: CASSPIYEQYF.

The CDR3: CATSRGRLKSSYEQYF. DNA of the CDR3: TGTGCCACCAGCAGAGGGAGGTTAAAAAGCTCCTACGAGCAGTACTTC. This chain uses TRBV15 with TRBJ2-7, with TRBD2 as a possible D gene (5 bases). The CDR3 totals 16 residues. Germline values: CDR1 LNHNV, CDR2 YYDKDF (reference sequence). Trimming shortened V by 1 base and J by 0 bases, and 13 bases separated the two germline ends.

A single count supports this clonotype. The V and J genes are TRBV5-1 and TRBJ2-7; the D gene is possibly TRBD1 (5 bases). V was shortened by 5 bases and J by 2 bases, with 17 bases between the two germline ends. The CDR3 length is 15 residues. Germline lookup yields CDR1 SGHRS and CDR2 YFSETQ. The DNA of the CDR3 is TGCGCCAGCAGTTCTCAGGGATCAGGCGCCTACGAGCAGTACTTC. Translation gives CASSSQGSGAYEQYF. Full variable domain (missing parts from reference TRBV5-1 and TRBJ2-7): KAGVTQTPRYLIKTRGQQVTLSCSPISGHRSVSWYQQTPGQGLQFLFEYFSETQRNKGNFPGRFSGRQFSNSRSEMNVSTLELGDSALYLCASSSQGSGAYEQYFGPGTRLTVT.

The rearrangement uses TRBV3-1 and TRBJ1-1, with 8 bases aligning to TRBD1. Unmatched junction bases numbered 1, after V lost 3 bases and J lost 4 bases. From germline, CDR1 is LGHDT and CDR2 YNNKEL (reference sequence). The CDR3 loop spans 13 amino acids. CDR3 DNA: TGTGCCAGCAGCCACGGACAGGGCACTGAAGCTTTCTTT. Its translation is CASSHGQGTEAFF.

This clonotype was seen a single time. CDR3 sequence (DNA): TGCGCCAGCAGCTTGGGGACAGGGGGTGAAAAACTGTTTTTT. This translates into CASSLGTGGEKLFF. The gene calls are TRBV5-1 and TRBJ1-4; 10 nucleotides agree with TRBD1. The CDR3 loop spans 14 amino acids. The V segment lost 0 bases and the J segment 7 bases; nucleotides outside the gene matches: 0. Germline V gives CDR1 SGHRS, CDR2 YFSETQ. Filled out from reference TRBV5-1 and TRBJ1-4, the complete variable domain reads KAGVTQTPRYLIKTRGQQVTLSCSPISGHRSVSWYQQTPGQGLQFLFEYFSETQRNKGNFPGRFSGRQFSNSRSEMNVSTLELGDSALYLCASSLGTGGEKLFFGSGTQLSVL.

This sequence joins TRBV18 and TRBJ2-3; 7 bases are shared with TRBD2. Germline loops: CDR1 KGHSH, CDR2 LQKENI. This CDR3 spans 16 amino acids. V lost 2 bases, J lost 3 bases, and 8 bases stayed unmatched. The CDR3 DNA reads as TGTGCCAGCTCACCATGGAATGGCGGGAGAACAGATACGCAGTATTTT. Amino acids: CASSPWNGGRTDTQYF.

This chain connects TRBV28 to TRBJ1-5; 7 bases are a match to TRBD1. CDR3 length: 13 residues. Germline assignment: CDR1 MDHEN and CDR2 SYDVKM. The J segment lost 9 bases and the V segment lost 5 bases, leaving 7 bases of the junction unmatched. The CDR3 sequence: CASSGDSHRPQHF. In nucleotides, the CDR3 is TGTGCCAGCAGTGGGGACAGCCACAGGCCCCAGCATTTT.

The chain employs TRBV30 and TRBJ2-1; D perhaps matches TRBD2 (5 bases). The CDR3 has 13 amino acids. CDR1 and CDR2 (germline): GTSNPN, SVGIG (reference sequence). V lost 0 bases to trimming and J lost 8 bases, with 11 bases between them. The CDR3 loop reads CAWSVRLADEQFF. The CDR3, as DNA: TGTGCCTGGAGTGTACGCCTAGCCGATGAGCAGTTCTTC.

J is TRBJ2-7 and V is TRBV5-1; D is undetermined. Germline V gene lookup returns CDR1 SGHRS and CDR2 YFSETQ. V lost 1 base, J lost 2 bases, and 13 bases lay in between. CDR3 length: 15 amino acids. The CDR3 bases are TGCGCCAGCAGCTTGCCCGACACCCCAGCCTACGAGCAGTACTTC. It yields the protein CASSLPDTPAYEQYF.

Written as DNA, the CDR3 is TGTGCCATCAGTGAAGTGGAGAACACTGAAGCTTTCTTT. It is translated as CAISEVENTEAFF. The rearrangement links TRBV10-3 to TRBJ1-1, with D hard to call. The V gene's germline CDR1 is ENHRY and CDR2 SYGVKD. The CDR3 contains 13 residues. Trimming took off 3 bases at V and 1 base at J, with 6 bases between the two ends.

CDR3 nucleotide sequence: TGTGCCAGCAGCTTAGGGCGTCGCTACGAGCAGTACTTC. Its protein is CASSLGRRYEQYF. J is TRBJ2-7 and V is TRBV7-9; D is unresolved. V lost 1 base and J 3 bases, leaving 7 bases between the germline ends. The germline gives CDR1 SEHNR, CDR2 FQNEAQ (reference sequence). CDR3 length equals 13 residues.

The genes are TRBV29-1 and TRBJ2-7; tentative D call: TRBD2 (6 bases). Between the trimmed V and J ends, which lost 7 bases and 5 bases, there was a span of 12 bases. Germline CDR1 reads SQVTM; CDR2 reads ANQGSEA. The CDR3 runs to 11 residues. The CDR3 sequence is CSAGGAHEQYF. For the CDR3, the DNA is TGCAGCGCCGGGGGTGCCCACGAGCAGTACTTC.

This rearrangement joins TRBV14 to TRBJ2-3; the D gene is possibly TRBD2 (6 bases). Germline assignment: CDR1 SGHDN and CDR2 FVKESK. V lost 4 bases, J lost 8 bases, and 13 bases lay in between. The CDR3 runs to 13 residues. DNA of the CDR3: TGTGCCAGCAGCCTGACTAGTATTTTTACGCAGTATTTT. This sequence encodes CASSLTSIFTQYF.

The CDR3 sequence: CASSYSDRAYGYTF. CDR3 sequence (DNA): TGTGCCAGCAGTTACTCGGACAGGGCGTATGGCTACACCTTC. J is TRBJ1-2 and V is TRBV6-5, with 8 positions matching TRBD1. CDR1 and CDR2 from the germline V gene are MNHEY and SVGAGI. The CDR3 has 14 amino acids. The V and J ends lost 0 bases and 5 bases, in that order; junction bases with no gene match: 2.

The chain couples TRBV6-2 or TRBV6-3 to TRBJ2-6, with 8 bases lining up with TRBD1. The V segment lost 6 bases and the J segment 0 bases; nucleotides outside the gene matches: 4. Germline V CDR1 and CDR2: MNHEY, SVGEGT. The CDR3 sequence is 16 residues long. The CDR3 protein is CASRGQDGSGANVLTF. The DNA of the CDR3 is TGTGCCAGCAGGGGACAGGACGGCTCTGGGGCCAACGTCCTGACTTTC.